Sequencing of this T cell receptor (beta chain) was carried out in a study of vaccination effects on CD4 cells after COVID-19 (dated by TCRdb to between 2022 and 2023). Describing the broader study: To identify antigen-specific CD4+ T cell clonotypes by their expansion, the ViraFEST assay first stimulated PBMC with viral peptide pools and then applied TCR sequencing. In both COVID-19 convalescent patients and infection-naive vaccine recipients, the study compared SARS-CoV-2 spike-specific CD4+ TCR repertoires from before mRNA vaccination with those from after it. Each participant received two doses of an mRNA SARS-CoV-2 vaccine, either BNT162b2 or mRNA-1273. The Oncomine TCR Beta short-read assay on an Illumina iSeq 100 was used to sequence cultures from other donors in the study. Altogether, roughly 10 COVID-19 convalescent patients and a few SARS-CoV-2-naive healthy vaccine recipients made up the full study. Two million PBMC per well were cultured in IMDM with roughly 5% human AB serum, 7.5 to 10 IU/ml IL-2 and gentamicin, plus 10 ug/ml peptides.

After about 9 days of culture, CD4+ T cells were isolated with the EasySep CD4+ T cell isolation kit. None of the healthy vaccine recipients had a prior SARS-CoV-2 infection, which was confirmed by nucleocapsid antibody tests that came back negative both before and after vaccination. Half of the culture medium was replaced with fresh IL-2-containing medium on days 3 and 7. Unless otherwise noted, each peptide stimulation condition was cultured in triplicate wells. PBMC were separated from whole blood using Ficoll-Paque Plus gradient centrifugation and were then either cryopreserved at -140C or used fresh. The QIAamp micro DNA kit was used to extract genomic DNA from the cultured CD4+ T cells. Results the study describes overall, beyond this receptor: The study was limited by a small number of convalescent patients, and early post-infection timepoints were lacking. In healthy vaccine recipients, vaccine-induced clones were almost all SARS-CoV-2 mono-reactive, with only 1 of 255 being cross-reactive with common cold coronaviruses. Both infection-induced and vaccine-induced clones contracted markedly at late post-vaccination timepoints, which is consistent with waning T cell responses.

Notes on this clone: The antigen this receptor binds is unknown. Per-base quality was not reported, and no clone a single base away is much larger than it.

Receptor libraries were prepared by the immunoSEQ multiplex PCR assay. DNA from the CD4+ T cells that had been cultured and isolated underwent TCR beta CDR3 sequencing. Per the authors' processing: Non-productive TCR sequences were removed, reads were trimmed to the CDR3 region, and CDR3s of at least 7 amino acids were retained. Antigen-specific clonotypes were identified using the MANAFEST web app by comparison of expansion in peptide wells against reference cultures. To count as positive, a clone had to show expansion at FDR<0.05 compared with the reference and with all other wells, an odds ratio above 5, and a frequency above 0.1% in two replicate wells. A clonotype was called cross-reactive if it was significantly expanded both in SARS-CoV-2 spike wells and in at least one common cold coronavirus spike condition. CDR3 similarity was assessed by Levenshtein distance with the stringdist R package, and unrooted trees were built with ape in R 3.6.1. Held by TCRdb, this immuneACCESS table contains in-frame sequences only and omits some clones. Under half of the omission traces to an unresolved V gene where checked; the cause of the rest is unknown. V, J and clone size were drawn from that table, and D and trimming were deduced from the DNA. Recorded for this sample are tens of thousands of clones; approximately 72% of them occurred a single time. Clones ranked in the top ten supply about 2.9% of the sample.

This receptor was identified in a human donor who received a COVID-19 vaccine. Sequencing was performed on CD4+ T cells from PBMCs cultured without peptide, taken before COVID-19 vaccination.

Here the CDR3 is given as CASSEYTALPDTQYF. The sequenced DNA is TGTGCCAGCAGTGAATATACAGCCCTTCCCGATACGCAGTATTTT. Here the chain combines TRBV6-1 and TRBJ2-3, with an unclear D gene assignment. From the germline V gene, CDR1 is MNHNS and CDR2 is SASEGT. V sheds 2 bases and J sheds 6 bases, leaving 15 bases between their ends. The CDR3 holds 15 amino acids from the cysteine to the phenylalanine. Just the 45-base CDR3 DNA is kept, in frame starting at base 1.